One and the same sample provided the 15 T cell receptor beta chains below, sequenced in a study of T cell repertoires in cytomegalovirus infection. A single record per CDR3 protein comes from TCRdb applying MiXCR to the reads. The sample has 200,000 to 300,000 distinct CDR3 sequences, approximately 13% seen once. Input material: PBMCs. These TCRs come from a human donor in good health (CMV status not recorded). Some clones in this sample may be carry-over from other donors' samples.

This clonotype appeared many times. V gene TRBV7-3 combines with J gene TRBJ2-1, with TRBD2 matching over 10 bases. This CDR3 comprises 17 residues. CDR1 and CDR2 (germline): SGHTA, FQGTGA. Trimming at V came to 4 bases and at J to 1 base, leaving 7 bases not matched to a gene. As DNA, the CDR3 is TGTGCCAGCAGCTCTCGGACTAGCGGTTTGTCCTACAATGAGCAGTTCTTC. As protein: CASSSRTSGLSYNEQFF. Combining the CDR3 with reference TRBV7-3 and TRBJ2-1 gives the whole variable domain GAGVSQTPSNKVTEKGKYVELRCDPISGHTALYWYRQSLGQGPEFLIYFQGTGAADDSGLPNDRFFAVRPEGSVSTLKIQRTERGDSAVYLCASSSRTSGLSYNEQFFGPGTRLTVL.

The CDR3 is CASSGTKAFF. CDR3 sequence (DNA): TGTGCCAGCAGCGGGACCAAAGCTTTCTTT. The chain links TRBV7-9 to TRBJ1-1; tentatively, D is TRBD1 (5 bases). Trimming shortened V by 5 bases and J by 9 bases, and 7 bases separated the two germline ends. The CDR3 consists of 10 residues. CDR1 and CDR2 from the germline V gene are SEHNR and FQNEAQ (reference sequence).

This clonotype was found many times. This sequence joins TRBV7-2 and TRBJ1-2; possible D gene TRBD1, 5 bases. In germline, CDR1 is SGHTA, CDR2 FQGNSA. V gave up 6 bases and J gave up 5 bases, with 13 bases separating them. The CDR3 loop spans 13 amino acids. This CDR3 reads CASSSGFGYGYTF. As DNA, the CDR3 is TGTGCCAGCAGTTCAGGGTTCGGGTATGGCTACACCTTC.

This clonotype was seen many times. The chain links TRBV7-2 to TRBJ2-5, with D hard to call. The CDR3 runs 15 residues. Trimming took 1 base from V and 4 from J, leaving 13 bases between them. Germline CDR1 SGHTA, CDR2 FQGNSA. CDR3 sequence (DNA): TGTGCCAGCAGCTTAGACCTTGGAGATGGAGAGACCCAGTACTTC. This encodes CASSLDLGDGETQYF.

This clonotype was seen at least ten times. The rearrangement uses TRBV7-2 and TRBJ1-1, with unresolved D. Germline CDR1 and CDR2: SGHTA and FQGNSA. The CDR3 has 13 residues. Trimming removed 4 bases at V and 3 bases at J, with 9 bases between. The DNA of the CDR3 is TGTGCCAGCAGCTGGGGTGGGGACACTGAAGCTTTCTTT. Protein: CASSWGGDTEAFF.

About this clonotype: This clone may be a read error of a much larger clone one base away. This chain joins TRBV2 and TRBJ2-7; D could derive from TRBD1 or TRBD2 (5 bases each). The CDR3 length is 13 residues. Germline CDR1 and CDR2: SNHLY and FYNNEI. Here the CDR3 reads CTSSGGASYEQYF. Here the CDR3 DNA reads TGTACCAGCAGTGGGGGTGCATCCTACGAGCAGTACTTC.

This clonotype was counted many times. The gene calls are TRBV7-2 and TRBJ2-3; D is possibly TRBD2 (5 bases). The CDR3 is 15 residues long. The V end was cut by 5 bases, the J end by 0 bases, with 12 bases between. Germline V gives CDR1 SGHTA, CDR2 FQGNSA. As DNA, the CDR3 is TGTGCCAGCAGCGGAGGTGGATCTAGCACAGATACGCAGTATTTT. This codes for CASSGGGSSTDTQYF. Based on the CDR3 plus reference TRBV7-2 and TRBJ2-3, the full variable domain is GAGVSQSPSNKVTEKGKDVELRCDPISGHTALYWYRQSLGQGLEFLIYFQGNSAPDKSGLPSDRFSAERTGGSVSTLTIQRTQQEDSAVYLCASSGGGSSTDTQYFGPGTRLTVL.

The CDR3, as DNA: TGCAGCCTCCGTTCTAGGGAGGACTATGGCTACACCTTC. Its protein is CSLRSREDYGYTF. The V call is TRBV29-1, the J call TRBJ1-2; D not certain. Trimming removed 8 bases from V and 3 bases from J, with 16 bases in between. The CDR3 has 13 amino acids. Germline-derived CDR1 and CDR2 are SQVTM and ANQGSEA. The complete variable domain, with remaining parts taken from reference TRBV29-1 and TRBJ1-2, reads SAVISQKPSRDICQRGTSLTIQCQVDSQVTMMFWYRQQPGQSLTLIATANQGSEATYESGFVIDKFPISRPNLTFSTLTVSNMSPEDSSIYLCSLRSREDYGYTFGSGTRLTVV.

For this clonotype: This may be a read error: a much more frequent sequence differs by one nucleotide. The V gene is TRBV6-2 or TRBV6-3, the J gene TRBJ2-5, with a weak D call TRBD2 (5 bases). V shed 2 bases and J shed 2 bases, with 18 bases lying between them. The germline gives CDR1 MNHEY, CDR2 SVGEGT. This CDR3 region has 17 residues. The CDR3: CASSYVRGGSCQETQYF. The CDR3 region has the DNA TGTGCCAGCAGTTACGTTCGGGGTGGCAGCTGTCAAGAGACCCAGTACTTC.

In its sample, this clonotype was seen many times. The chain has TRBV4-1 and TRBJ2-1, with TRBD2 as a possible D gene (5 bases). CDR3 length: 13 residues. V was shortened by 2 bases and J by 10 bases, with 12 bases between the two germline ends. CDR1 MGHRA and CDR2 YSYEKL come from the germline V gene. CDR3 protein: CASSQQDWQEQFF. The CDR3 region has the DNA TGCGCCAGCAGCCAACAGGACTGGCAAGAGCAGTTCTTC.

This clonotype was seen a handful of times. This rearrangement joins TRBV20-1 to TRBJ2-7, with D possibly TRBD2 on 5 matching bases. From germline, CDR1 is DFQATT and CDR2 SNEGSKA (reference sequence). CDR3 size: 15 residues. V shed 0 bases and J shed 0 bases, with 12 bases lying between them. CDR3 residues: CSARDRGTSSYEQYF. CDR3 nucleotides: TGCAGTGCTAGAGACCGGGGTACCAGCTCCTACGAGCAGTACTTC.

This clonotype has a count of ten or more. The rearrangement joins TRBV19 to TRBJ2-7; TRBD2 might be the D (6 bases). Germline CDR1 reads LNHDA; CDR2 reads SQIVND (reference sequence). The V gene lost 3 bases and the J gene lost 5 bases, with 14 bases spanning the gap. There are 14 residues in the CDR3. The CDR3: CASSIRRGWDEQYF. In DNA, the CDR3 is TGTGCCAGTAGTATTAGGAGGGGATGGGACGAGCAGTACTTC.

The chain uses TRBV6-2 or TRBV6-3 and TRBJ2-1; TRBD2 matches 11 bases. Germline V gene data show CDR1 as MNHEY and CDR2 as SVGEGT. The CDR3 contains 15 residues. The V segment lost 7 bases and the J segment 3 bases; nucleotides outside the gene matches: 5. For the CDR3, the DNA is TGTGCCAGCACCGATACTAGCGGGAGCTACAATGAGCAGTTCTTC. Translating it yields CASTDTSGSYNEQFF.

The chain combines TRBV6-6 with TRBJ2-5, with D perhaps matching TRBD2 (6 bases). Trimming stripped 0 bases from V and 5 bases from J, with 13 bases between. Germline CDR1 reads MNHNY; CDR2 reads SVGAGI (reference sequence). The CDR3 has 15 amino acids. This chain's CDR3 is CASSYSAGPKETQYF. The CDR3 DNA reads TGTGCCAGCAGTTACTCAGCGGGTCCCAAGGAGACCCAGTACTTC.

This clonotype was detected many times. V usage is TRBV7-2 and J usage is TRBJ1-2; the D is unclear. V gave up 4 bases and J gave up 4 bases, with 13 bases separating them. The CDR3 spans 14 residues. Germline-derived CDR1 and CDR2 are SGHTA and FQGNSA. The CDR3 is CASSSPSLFYGYTF. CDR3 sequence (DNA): TGTGCCAGCAGCTCTCCTAGTTTATTCTATGGCTACACCTTC.